Listed here is a single T cell receptor beta chain. It lacks a known antigen. No base-level quality is on record; no much larger clone is a single base apart. The data belong to a study of blood T cell repertoires in COVID-19 (dated by TCRdb to between 2020 and 2021). A note on the overall study: The collaborator samples originated in the United States, Italy and Spain and spanned the acute and convalescent phases of COVID-19. The prospective study material was composed of cDNA or gDNA derived from T cells, B-cell-depleted T cells, or PBMCs. The dataset comprised deeply sampled blood TCRbeta repertoires from subjects exposed to, actively infected with, or recovered from COVID-19. The repertoires were released in a freely available public database intended as a resource for research on the immune response to SARS-CoV-2. The samples were drawn from the first 160 participants of the ongoing ImmuneRACE study and from 1,254 subjects provided by 6 global collaborators. Sample metadata almost always included a de-identified subject ID, COVID-19 status, age in years and sex. HLA class I and class II types, where available, came from metadata supplied by the sample provider rather than from assay-based typing.

The germline V end is reduced by 6 bases and the J end by 2 bases; junction bases left unmatched: 6. The germline V gene sets CDR1 to KGHDR and CDR2 to SFDVKD. Inclusive of the bounding cysteine and phenylalanine, the CDR3 is 16 residues long. Solely the CDR3 DNA is kept, with 48 bases framed from the first base. The study at large found these results: The quantity of clinical and demographic metadata differed by source and by participant and was supplied without curation.

Whole blood was collected in K2EDTA tubes by collaborating institutions according to the institutions' own protocols. For TCRbeta analysis, collaborators shipped samples as frozen whole blood, isolated PBMCs, or DNA extracted from either of those sample types. The immunoSEQ Assay, a bias-controlled multiplex PCR, was used to amplify TCRbeta CDR3 regions from genomic DNA. On the study's bioinformatics: Nucleated cell counts per sample were estimated from amplification of reference gene primers within the assay. To quantify the absolute abundance of each unique TCRbeta CDR3 rearrangement, sequence reads were collapsed and filtered. For each sample, productive Simpson clonality was calculated by taking the square root of Simpson's diversity index across productive rearrangements. TCRdb stores this immuneACCESS table with in-frame sequences only. Part of the clones is absent; in the studies checked, under half of the shortfall reflects unresolved V genes, and no reason is known for the rest. That table supplies the V and J calls and clone size; D and trimming were determined from the DNA. The sample records about 140,000 clones, approximately 91% of which are singletons. Roughly 1.9% of the sample is in the top ten clones.

The clonotype comes from a man aged 70 or older with acute or convalescent COVID-19. Sequencing was performed on peripheral blood. The sequence joins TRBV24-1 to TRBJ2-1; 10 central nucleotides agree with TRBD1. The sequenced DNA is TGTGCCACCAGTCAAACCGGGACAGGGGCCTACAATGAGCAGTTCTTC. It translates as CATSQTGTGAYNEQFF.